The 24 T cell receptor beta chains reported below all come from one sample, sequenced in a study of beta chain features in type 1 diabetes. TCRB transcripts that were expressed got sequenced, as all of the isolated RNA had been reverse transcribed. Some clones are missing from TCRdb's copy, which holds only in-frame ones; the method was immunoSEQ multiplex PCR. There are fewer than 900,000 clones in the sample; roughly a sixth occur only once, and about 0.02% lies in the top ten. Sequenced input: naive CD4+ T cells from blood. These receptors originate from a woman between 18 and 29 years old in good health.

The rearrangement links TRBV6-5 to TRBJ2-7; 9 bases line up with TRBD1. Germline V gives CDR1 MNHEY, CDR2 SVGAGI. This CDR3 has 15 amino acids. V shed 7 bases and J 1 base; nucleotides not matched to a gene: 8. The CDR3 loop is CASTRTGDFSYEQYF. CDR3 in DNA: TGTGCCAGCACTCGGACAGGGGACTTTTCCTACGAGCAGTACTTC.

The chain combines TRBV5-4 with TRBJ2-7; weak D call: TRBD1 (5 bases). V was trimmed by 3 bases and J by 4 bases, leaving 20 bases between them. The CDR3 has 16 amino acids. The germline CDR1 and CDR2 sequences are SGHNT and YYREEE (reference sequence). CDR3 region: CASSSPPGSGRYEQYF. The DNA of the CDR3 is TGTGCCAGCAGCTCGCCACCAGGGTCCGGAAGGTACGAGCAGTACTTC.

The sample holds one count of this clone. This rearrangement joins TRBV27 to TRBJ2-5; the match to TRBD2 covers 9 bases. The germline V gene encodes CDR1 MNHEY and CDR2 SMNVEV (reference sequence). J was trimmed by 0 bases and V by 5 bases; bases with no gene match: 28. The CDR3 covers 23 residues. Here the CDR3 reads CASSPKPGQNLRGLAQYQETQYF. The CDR3, as DNA: TGTGCCAGCAGTCCTAAACCGGGACAGAACTTACGCGGACTAGCGCAGTACCAAGAGACCCAGTACTTC.

The V gene is TRBV5-6, the J gene TRBJ2-5; TRBD2 might be the D (6 bases). This CDR3 contains 13 residues. Trimming pared 3 bases from V and 2 bases from J, leaving 8 bases between. Per germline, CDR1 SGHDT and CDR2 YYEEEE. The CDR3 loop reads CASSWRAQETQYF. The DNA for the CDR3 is TGTGCCAGCAGCTGGAGGGCTCAAGAGACCCAGTACTTC.

Concerning this clone: Other DNA sequences of this sample code for an identical CDR3. The rearrangement links TRBV7-2 to TRBJ1-1; D gene uncertain. Trimming pared 2 bases from V and 1 base from J, leaving 8 bases between. This CDR3 region has 14 residues. In germline, CDR1 is SGHTA, CDR2 FQGNSA. In nucleotides, the CDR3 is TGTGCCAGCAGCTTATTGGGAGGGAACACTGAAGCTTTCTTT. Protein: CASSLLGGNTEAFF. Full variable domain (outside the CDR3, taken from reference TRBV7-2 and TRBJ1-1): GAGVSQSPSNKVTEKGKDVELRCDPISGHTALYWYRQSLGQGLEFLIYFQGNSAPDKSGLPSDRFSAERTGGSVSTLTIQRTQQEDSAVYLCASSLLGGNTEAFFGQGTRLTVV.

This clone has more than one count but fewer than ten. The V call is TRBV7-3, the J call TRBJ2-3; D is unresolved. From germline, CDR1 is SGHTA and CDR2 FQGTGA. V lost 5 bases, J lost 2 bases, and 11 bases lay in between. CDR3 size: 14 residues. The CDR3 DNA sequence: TGTGCCAGCAGCCCTCAAGCTGACACAGATACGCAGTATTTT. Encoded protein: CASSPQADTDTQYF.

This clone was picked up a small number of times. The V gene is TRBV28, the J gene TRBJ2-7, with TRBD2 identical over 7 bases. Trimming at V came to 4 bases and at J to 6 bases, leaving 9 bases not matched to a gene. This CDR3 has 14 residues. The V gene's germline CDR1 is MDHEN and CDR2 SYDVKM. Here the CDR3 DNA reads TGTGCCAGCAGTTCGGGAGGACTGTTCTCCGAGCAGTACTTC. This sequence encodes CASSSGGLFSEQYF. The whole variable domain, remainder taken from reference TRBV28 and TRBJ2-7, is DVKVTQSSRYLVKRTGEKVFLECVQDMDHENMFWYRQDPGLGLRLIYFSYDVKMKEKGDIPEGYSVSREKKERFSLILESASTNQTSMYLCASSSGGLFSEQYFGPGTRLTVT.

Note on this clone: The same CDR3 arises from other DNA sequences in this sample as well. This sequence joins TRBV5-1 and TRBJ2-3; weak D call: TRBD2 (6 bases). There are 15 residues in the CDR3. Germline V CDR1 and CDR2: SGHRS, YFSETQ. Trimming took 0 bases from V and 0 from J, leaving 8 bases between them. The CDR3 loop is CASSLAGGSTDTQYF. Here the CDR3 DNA reads TGCGCCAGCAGCTTGGCCGGGGGTAGCACAGATACGCAGTATTTT.

The rearrangement links TRBV15 to TRBJ1-1; D remains unclear. Germline CDR1 and CDR2: LNHNV and YYDKDF (reference sequence). Trimming took off 0 bases at V and 11 bases at J, with 13 bases between the two ends. This CDR3 is built from 13 residues. CDR3 sequence (DNA): TGTGCCACCAGCAGAGATAAGAAGGGTGGTGCTTTCTTT. Amino acids: CATSRDKKGGAFF.

This clone has just a few counts. The genes are TRBV9 and TRBJ1-5, with 9 bases identical to TRBD1. The V and J ends lost 0 bases and 5 bases, in that order; junction bases with no gene match: 3. The CDR3 sequence is 15 residues long. Germline V gene lookup returns CDR1 SGDLS and CDR2 YYNGEE. The CDR3 loop reads CASSVGGQGDQPQHF. The DNA of the CDR3 is TGTGCCAGCAGCGTAGGGGGACAGGGCGATCAGCCCCAGCATTTT.

The table lists this clone with a few counts. The CDR3 loop reads CATSRDWAGAAGYTF. The DNA of the CDR3 is TGTGCCACCAGCAGAGATTGGGCAGGGGCTGCTGGCTACACCTTC. The rearrangement links TRBV15 to TRBJ1-2, with D perhaps matching TRBD1 (6 bases). Germline assignment: CDR1 LNHNV and CDR2 YYDKDF (reference sequence). The V end lost 0 bases, the J end lost 7 bases, and 15 bases lay between the germline ends. CDR3 length: 15 residues.

The V call is TRBV18, the J call TRBJ2-7, with 7 bases fitting TRBD1. CDR1 is KGHSH, CDR2 LQKENI, per germline. The ends lost 4 bases at V and 6 bases at J; junction bases unmatched: 3. This CDR3 is built from 12 residues. CDR3: CASSQAGGEQYF. Here the CDR3 DNA reads TGTGCCAGCTCACAGGCAGGGGGCGAGCAGTACTTC.

The chain combines TRBV7-8 with TRBJ1-5; 8 nucleotides agree with TRBD1. CDR1 SGHVS and CDR2 FQNEAQ come from the germline V gene. V was pared by 5 bases and J by 4 bases, with 4 bases of the junction left unmatched. The length of the CDR3 is 14 residues. The CDR3 loop reads CASSTGQGNQPQHF. The CDR3, as DNA: TGTGCCAGCAGCACCGGACAGGGTAATCAGCCCCAGCATTTT.

This clone showed up just a few times. The V gene is TRBV5-6, the J gene TRBJ1-2; a weak D match, TRBD1 (6 bases). The CDR3 extends over 12 amino acids. CDR1 is SGHDT, CDR2 YYEEEE, per germline. Trimming left V 0 bases short and J 10 bases short, with 10 bases between. The CDR3 here is CASSLEYRAYTF. DNA of the CDR3: TGTGCCAGCAGCTTGGAGTACAGGGCCTACACCTTC.

The rearrangement joins TRBV6-1 to TRBJ2-5; D is possibly TRBD1 (6 bases). Trimming took 4 bases from V and 1 from J, leaving 19 bases between them. The CDR3 extends over 17 amino acids. From germline, CDR1 is MNHNS and CDR2 SASEGT. The CDR3: CASSVYFQGSGQETQYF. Here the CDR3 DNA reads TGTGCCAGCAGTGTCTATTTCCAGGGGTCGGGCCAAGAGACCCAGTACTTC.

The chain uses TRBV7-2 and TRBJ2-7; D gene uncertain. CDR1 and CDR2 (germline): SGHTA, FQGNSA. Trimming took off 0 bases at V and 7 bases at J, with 10 bases between the two ends. CDR3 length: 13 amino acids. CDR3: CASSLAIRDEQYF. The CDR3 DNA reads TGTGCCAGCAGCTTAGCGATTAGGGATGAGCAGTACTTC.

The chain has TRBV5-6 and TRBJ2-5, with 12 bases identical to TRBD2. Germline V gene sequence: CDR1 SGHDT, CDR2 YYEEEE. V gave up 6 bases and J gave up 6 bases; unmatched junction bases: 6. This CDR3 region has 14 residues. CDR3 in amino acids: CASNLLAGGQTQYF. In DNA, the CDR3 is TGTGCCAGCAACCTACTAGCGGGAGGACAGACCCAGTACTTC.

About this clone: The same CDR3 also results from other DNA sequences found in this sample. The V call is TRBV11-2, the J call TRBJ1-5; 9 nucleotides align to TRBD1. V dropped 4 bases and J dropped 6; count of bases not matched to a gene: 1. This CDR3 is 13 amino acids long. Germline V gene sequence: CDR1 SGHAT, CDR2 FQNNGV. CDR3 amino acids: CASSSDRGQPQHF. CDR3 DNA sequence: TGTGCCAGCAGCTCGGACAGGGGTCAGCCCCAGCATTTT. The whole variable domain, filled in from reference TRBV11-2 and TRBJ1-5, reads EAGVAQSPRYKIIEKRQSVAFWCNPISGHATLYWYQQILGQGPKLLIQFQNNGVVDDSQLPKDRFSAERLKGVDSTLKIQPAKLEDSAVYLCASSSDRGQPQHFGDGTRLSIL.

V gene TRBV4-3 combines with J gene TRBJ2-1; TRBD2 might be the D (6 bases). Trimming shortened V by 0 bases and J by 7 bases, and 19 bases separated the two germline ends. There are 17 residues in the CDR3. Germline CDR1 is LGHNA and CDR2 is YSLEER. Here the CDR3 reads CASSQDATAGLQNEQFF. The CDR3, as DNA: TGCGCCAGCAGCCAAGATGCCACCGCGGGACTTCAAAATGAGCAGTTCTTC.

V and J are TRBV5-6 and TRBJ1-5; D remains ambiguous. Germline V gene data show CDR1 as SGHDT and CDR2 as YYEEEE. V was shortened by 5 bases and J by 9 bases, with 15 bases between the two germline ends. The CDR3 is made up of 13 amino acids. The chain's CDR3 is CASRSAQTGPQHF. The CDR3 DNA is TGTGCCAGCAGATCGGCCCAAACTGGGCCCCAGCATTTT.

A few counts support this clone. J is TRBJ2-7 and V is TRBV5-1, with TRBD2 matching over 11 bases. With V trimmed by 2 bases and J by 2 bases, 15 bases remained unmatched. The length of the CDR3 is 19 residues. Germline CDR1 is SGHRS and CDR2 is YFSETQ. The CDR3 DNA reads as TGCGCCAGCAGCTTTGAGACTAGCGGGATGTACTCCGTCGCCTACGAGCAGTACTTC. Amino acid sequence: CASSFETSGMYSVAYEQYF.

This clone was seen more than once but under ten times. The same CDR3 arises from other DNA sequences in this sample as well. J is TRBJ2-2 and V is TRBV5-4; TRBD1 matches 7 bases. The CDR3 runs to 16 residues. The V and J ends lost 4 bases and 0 bases, in that order; junction bases with no gene match: 6. The germline CDR1 and CDR2 sequences are SGHNT and YYREEE (reference sequence). CDR3: CASSPRTGANTGELFF. CDR3 nucleotide sequence: TGTGCCAGCAGCCCCAGGACAGGCGCGAACACCGGGGAGCTGTTTTTT.

This clone was seen only a few times. The chain is built from TRBV29-1 and TRBJ1-2, with TRBD1 matching 8 bases. Trimming at V came to 6 bases and at J to 8 bases, leaving 11 bases not matched to a gene. Per the germline V gene, CDR1 is SQVTM and CDR2 is ANQGSEA. The CDR3 length is 13 residues. CDR3 nucleotides: TGCAGCGTATACACAGGGGGTTCGTACGGCTACACCTTC. Translation gives CSVYTGGSYGYTF.

This clone has a handful of counts. The chain links TRBV4-1 to TRBJ1-1, with a possible D match to TRBD1 (5 bases). The CDR3 has 13 residues. The V end lost 4 bases, the J end lost 9 bases, and 15 bases lay between the germline ends. CDR1 MGHRA and CDR2 YSYEKL come from the germline V gene. The CDR3 reads CASSLPAGRKAFF. As DNA, the CDR3 is TGCGCCAGCAGCCTACCCGCAGGGAGAAAAGCTTTCTTT.